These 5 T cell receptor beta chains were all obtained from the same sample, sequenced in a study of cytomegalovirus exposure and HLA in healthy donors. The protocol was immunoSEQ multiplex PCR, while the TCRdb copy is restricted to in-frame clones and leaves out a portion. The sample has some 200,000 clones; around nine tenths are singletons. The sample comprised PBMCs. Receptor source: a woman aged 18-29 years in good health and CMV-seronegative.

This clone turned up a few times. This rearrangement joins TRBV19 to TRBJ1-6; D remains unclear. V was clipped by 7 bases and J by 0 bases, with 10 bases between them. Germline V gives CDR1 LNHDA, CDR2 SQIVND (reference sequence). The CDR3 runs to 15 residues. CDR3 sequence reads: CASTSSGSYNSPLHF. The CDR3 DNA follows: TGTGCCAGTACCTCCAGCGGCTCCTATAATTCACCCCTCCACTTT.

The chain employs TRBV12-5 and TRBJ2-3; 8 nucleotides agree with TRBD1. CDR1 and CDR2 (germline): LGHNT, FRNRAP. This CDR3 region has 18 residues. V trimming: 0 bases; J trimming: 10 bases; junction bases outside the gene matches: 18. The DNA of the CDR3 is TGTGCTAGTGGTTTGGTACCTCCCGTGACAGGGGACCTATTGGCGCAGTATTTT. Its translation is CASGLVPPVTGDLLAQYF.

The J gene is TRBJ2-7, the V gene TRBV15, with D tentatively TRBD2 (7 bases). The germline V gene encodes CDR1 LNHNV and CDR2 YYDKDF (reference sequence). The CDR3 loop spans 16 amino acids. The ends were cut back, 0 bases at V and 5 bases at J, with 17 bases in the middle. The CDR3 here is CATSRDLGGRVNEQYF. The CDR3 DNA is TGTGCCACCAGCAGAGATTTGGGGGGGCGCGTCAACGAGCAGTACTTC.

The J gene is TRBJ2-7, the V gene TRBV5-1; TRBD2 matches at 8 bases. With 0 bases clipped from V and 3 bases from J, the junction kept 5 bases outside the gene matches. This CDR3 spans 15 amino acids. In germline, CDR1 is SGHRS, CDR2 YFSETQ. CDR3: CASSLASGPYYEQYF. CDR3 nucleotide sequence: TGCGCCAGCAGCTTGGCTAGCGGGCCGTACTACGAGCAGTACTTC.

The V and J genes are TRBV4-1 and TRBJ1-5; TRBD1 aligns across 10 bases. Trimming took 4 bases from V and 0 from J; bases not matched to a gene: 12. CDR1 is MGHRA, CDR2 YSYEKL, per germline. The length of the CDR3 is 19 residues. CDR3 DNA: TGCGCCAGCAGCCGCATACGGGACAGGGGACCCTATAGCAATCAGCCCCAGCATTTT. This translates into CASSRIRDRGPYSNQPQHF.